Below, 9 T cell receptor beta chains from the same sample are listed, as sequenced in a study of CD8 T cells in ankylosing spondylitis. Study-wide points: Characteristic, it appeared, of ankylosing spondylitis blood was a TCR beta motif of eight highly homologous variants.

No cognate antigen is known for these TCRs. TCRdb independently ran MiXCR on the 5' RACE reads; one entry per CDR3 protein. The top ten clones hold roughly 15% of a sample with about 340,000 distinct CDR3 sequences, around 7.6% of them seen once. What was sequenced was blood, either unsorted or a sorted T cell fraction (not recorded which). The source is a male donor with ankylosing spondylitis.

This chain uses TRBV9 with TRBJ2-2; D not resolved. Trimming removed 2 bases at V and 4 bases at J, with 6 bases between. The CDR3 totals 13 residues. Germline V gives CDR1 SGDLS, CDR2 YYNGEE. Here the CDR3 DNA reads TGTGCCAGCAGCGTCCGGGTCACCGGGGAGCTGTTTTTT. Its protein is CASSVRVTGELFF.

The V and J genes are TRBV28 and TRBJ2-3, with TRBD2 matching 7 bases. The CDR3 length is 15 residues. Germline V gene lookup returns CDR1 MDHEN and CDR2 SYDVKM. The V gene end was trimmed by 3 bases and the J gene end by 7 bases; junction bases not matched to a gene: 10. This CDR3 reads CASSFPGRRGNTQYF. The CDR3 bases are TGTGCCAGCAGTTTCCCGGGAAGGCGGGGGAATACGCAGTATTTT.

This clonotype has a handful of counts. V gene TRBV24-1 combines with J gene TRBJ2-3; 7 nucleotides align to TRBD2. This CDR3 is built from 16 residues. After removal of 6 bases from V and 2 bases from J, the junction contained 10 bases not matched to a gene. Germline CDR1 is KGHDR and CDR2 is SFDVKD. The CDR3 DNA reads as TGTGCCACCAGTCCACTTAGTGGGACTACCACAGATACGCAGTATTTT. This sequence encodes CATSPLSGTTTDTQYF.

The chain carries TRBV7-9 and TRBJ2-2, with D tentatively TRBD1 (6 bases). The CDR3 sequence is 16 residues long. Deletions cut 4 bases from V and 2 bases from J, with 14 bases between. Germline-derived CDR1 and CDR2 are SEHNR and FQNEAQ (reference sequence). This CDR3 reads CASSSRTAYNTGELFF. The CDR3 DNA sequence: TGTGCCAGCAGCTCACGGACAGCGTACAACACCGGGGAGCTGTTTTTT. The entire variable domain, with the rest obtained from reference TRBV7-9 and TRBJ2-2, is as follows: DTGVSQNPRHKITKRGQNVTFRCDPISEHNRLYWYRQTLGQGPEFLTYFQNEAQLEKSRLLSDRFSAERPKGSFSTLEIQRTEQGDSAMYLCASSSRTAYNTGELFFGEGSRLTVL.

The rearrangement links TRBV12-3 or TRBV12-4 to TRBJ2-1; 8 bases match TRBD2. The trim removed 4 bases at V and 3 bases at J, leaving 2 bases unmatched. CDR3 length: 14 residues. The CDR3 nucleotides read TGTGCCAGCAGTTGGGGACTAGTCTACAATGAGCAGTTCTTC. It translates to CASSWGLVYNEQFF.

The chain joins TRBV27 to TRBJ2-3, with 10 bases matching TRBD2. There are 16 residues in the CDR3. The V gene end was trimmed by 6 bases and the J gene end by 3 bases; junction bases not matched to a gene: 9. CDR1 and CDR2 (germline): MNHEY, SMNVEV (reference sequence). CDR3 nucleotide sequence: TGTGCCAGCAGACCCGCGCTAGCGGGAGAAACAGATACGCAGTATTTT. Translated, it gives CASRPALAGETDTQYF.

This clonotype was observed a handful of times. V and J are TRBV6-2 or TRBV6-3 and TRBJ2-2, with 11 nucleotides matching TRBD2. After removal of 6 bases from V and 3 bases from J, the junction contained 15 bases not matched to a gene. The CDR3 sequence is 19 residues long. CDR1 is MNHEY, CDR2 SVGEGT, per germline. The CDR3 DNA sequence: TGTGCCAGCAGATTACGGGTGATAGCGGGAGGGCCCGACACCGGGGAGCTGTTTTTT. This encodes CASRLRVIAGGPDTGELFF.

This clonotype came up many times. The CDR3 protein is CASSFSNPTDTQYF. In DNA, the CDR3 is TGCGCCAGCAGCTTTAGCAACCCCACAGATACGCAGTATTTT. The chain is built from TRBV5-1 and TRBJ2-3; no clear D gene. CDR1 is SGHRS and CDR2 is YFSETQ in the germline V gene. The germline V and J ends were trimmed by 2 bases and 2 bases, with 9 bases remaining between them. This CDR3 is built from 14 residues.

The chain combines TRBV12-3 or TRBV12-4 with TRBJ1-1; D not resolved. The CDR3 extends over 10 amino acids. With 8 bases removed from V and 4 bases from J, the gap between germline ends came to 5 bases. Written as DNA, the CDR3 is TGTGCCAGCCGGGGCACTGAAGCTTTCTTT. This codes for CASRGTEAFF.